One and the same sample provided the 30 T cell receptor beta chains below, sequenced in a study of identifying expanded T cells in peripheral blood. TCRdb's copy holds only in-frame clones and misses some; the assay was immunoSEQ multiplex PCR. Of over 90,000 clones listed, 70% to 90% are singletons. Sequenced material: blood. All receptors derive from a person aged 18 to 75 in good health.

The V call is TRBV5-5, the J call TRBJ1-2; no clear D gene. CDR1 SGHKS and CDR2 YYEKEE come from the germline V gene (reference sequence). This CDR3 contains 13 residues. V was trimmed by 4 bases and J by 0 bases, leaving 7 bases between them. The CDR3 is CASSPTTNYGYTF. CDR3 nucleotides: TGTGCCAGCAGCCCGACAACTAACTATGGCTACACCTTC.

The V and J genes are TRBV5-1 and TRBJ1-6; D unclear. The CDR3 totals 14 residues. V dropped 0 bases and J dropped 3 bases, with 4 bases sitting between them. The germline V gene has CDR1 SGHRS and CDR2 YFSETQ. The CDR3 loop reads CASSLGLYNSPLHF. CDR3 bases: TGCGCCAGCAGCTTGGGCCTCTATAATTCACCCCTCCACTTT.

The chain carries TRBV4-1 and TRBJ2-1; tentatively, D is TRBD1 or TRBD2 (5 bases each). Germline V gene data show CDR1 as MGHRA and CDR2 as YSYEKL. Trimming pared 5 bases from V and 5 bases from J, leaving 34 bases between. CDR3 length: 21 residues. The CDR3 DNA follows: TGCGCCAGCAGCGTAAGCCCTCGGGGCGTGGGTTTGGTAGGGCCCAACAATGAGCAGTTCTTC. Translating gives CASSVSPRGVGLVGPNNEQFF.

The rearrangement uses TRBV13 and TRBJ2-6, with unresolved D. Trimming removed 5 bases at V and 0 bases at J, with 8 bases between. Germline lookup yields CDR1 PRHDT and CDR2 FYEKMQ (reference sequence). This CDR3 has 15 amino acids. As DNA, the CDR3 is TGTGCCAGCAGCCGTTACATCTCTGGGGCCAACGTCCTGACTTTC. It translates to CASSRYISGANVLTF.

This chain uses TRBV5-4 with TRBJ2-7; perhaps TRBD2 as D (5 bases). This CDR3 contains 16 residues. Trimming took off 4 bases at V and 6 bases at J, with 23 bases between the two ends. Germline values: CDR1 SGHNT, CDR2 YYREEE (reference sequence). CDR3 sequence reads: CASSTSLGRGSVEQYF. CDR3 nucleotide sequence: TGTGCCAGCAGCACCAGTCTAGGTCGGGGTTCGGTCGAGCAGTACTTC.

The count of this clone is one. The CDR3 DNA reads TGCGCCAGCAGCACCGGGACACTTAATGAAAAACTGTTTTTT. Its protein product is CASSTGTLNEKLFF. The chain uses TRBV5-1 and TRBJ1-4; TRBD1 is a possible D gene (6 bases). The germline V and J ends were trimmed by 4 bases and 4 bases, with 11 bases remaining between them. CDR3 length: 14 amino acids. Germline V gene data show CDR1 as SGHRS and CDR2 as YFSETQ.

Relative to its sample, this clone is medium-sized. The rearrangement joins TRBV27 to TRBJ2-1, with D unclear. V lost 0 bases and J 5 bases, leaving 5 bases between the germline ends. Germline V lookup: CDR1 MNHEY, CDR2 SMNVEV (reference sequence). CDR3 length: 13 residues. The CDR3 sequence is CASSLSFHNEQFF. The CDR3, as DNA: TGTGCCAGCAGTTTATCTTTCCACAATGAGCAGTTCTTC.

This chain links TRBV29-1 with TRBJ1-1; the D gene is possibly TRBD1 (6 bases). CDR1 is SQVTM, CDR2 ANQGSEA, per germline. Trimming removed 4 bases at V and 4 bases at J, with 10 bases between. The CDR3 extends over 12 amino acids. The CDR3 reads CSVVGAFTEAFF. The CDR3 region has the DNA TGCAGCGTTGTGGGGGCTTTCACTGAAGCTTTCTTT.

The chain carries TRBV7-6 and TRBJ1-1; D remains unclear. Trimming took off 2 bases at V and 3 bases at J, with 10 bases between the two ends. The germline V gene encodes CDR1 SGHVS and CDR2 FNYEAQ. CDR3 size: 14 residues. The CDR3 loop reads CASSLSPDHTEAFF. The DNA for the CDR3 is TGTGCCAGCAGCTTATCACCAGACCACACTGAAGCTTTCTTT.

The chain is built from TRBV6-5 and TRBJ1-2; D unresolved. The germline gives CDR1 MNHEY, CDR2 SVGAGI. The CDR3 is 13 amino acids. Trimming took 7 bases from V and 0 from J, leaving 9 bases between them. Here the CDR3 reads CASKLTANYGYTF. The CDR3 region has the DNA TGTGCCAGCAAGCTTACAGCTAACTATGGCTACACCTTC.

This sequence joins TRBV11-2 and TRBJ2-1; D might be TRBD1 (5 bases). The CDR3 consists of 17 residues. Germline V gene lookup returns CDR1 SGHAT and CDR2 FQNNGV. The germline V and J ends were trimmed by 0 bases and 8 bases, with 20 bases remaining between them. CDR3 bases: TGTGCCAGCAGCTTAGAGAGTGGTTGGGGCTCCGATGATGAGCAGTTCTTC. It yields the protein CASSLESGWGSDDEQFF.

CDR3 sequence: CASSTYKSPGQGLGYGYTF. The DNA for the CDR3 is TGTGCCAGCAGCACCTACAAGTCCCCGGGACAGGGGCTTGGGTATGGCTACACCTTC. The chain employs TRBV9 and TRBJ1-2; 10 bases fit TRBD1. From germline, CDR1 is SGDLS and CDR2 YYNGEE. There are 19 residues in the CDR3. With V trimmed by 4 bases and J by 5 bases, 20 bases remained unmatched.

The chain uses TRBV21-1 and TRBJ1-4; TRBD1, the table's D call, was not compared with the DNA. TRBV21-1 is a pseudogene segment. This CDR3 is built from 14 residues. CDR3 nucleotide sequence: TGTGCCGGTAGGGGGACAGACCTTAATGAAAAACTGTTTTTT. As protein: CAGRGTDLNEKLFF.

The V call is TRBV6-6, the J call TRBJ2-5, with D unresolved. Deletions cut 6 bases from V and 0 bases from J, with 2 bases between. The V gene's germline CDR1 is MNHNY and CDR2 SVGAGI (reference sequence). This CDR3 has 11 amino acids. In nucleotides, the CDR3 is TGTGCCAGCAGGGACCAAGAGACCCAGTACTTC. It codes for CASRDQETQYF.

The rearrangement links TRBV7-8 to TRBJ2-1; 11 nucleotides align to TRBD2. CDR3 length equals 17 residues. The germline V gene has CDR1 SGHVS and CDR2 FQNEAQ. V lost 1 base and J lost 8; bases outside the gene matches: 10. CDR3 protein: CASSLDGASGRTYEQFF. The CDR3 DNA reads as TGTGCCAGCAGCTTAGATGGGGCTAGCGGGAGGACGTATGAGCAGTTCTTC.

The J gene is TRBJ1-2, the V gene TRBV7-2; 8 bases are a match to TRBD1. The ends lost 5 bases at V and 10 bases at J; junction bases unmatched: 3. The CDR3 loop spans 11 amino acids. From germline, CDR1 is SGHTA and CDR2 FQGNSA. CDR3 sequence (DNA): TGTGCCAGCAGCATGACAGGGGCCTACACCTTC. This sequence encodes CASSMTGAYTF.

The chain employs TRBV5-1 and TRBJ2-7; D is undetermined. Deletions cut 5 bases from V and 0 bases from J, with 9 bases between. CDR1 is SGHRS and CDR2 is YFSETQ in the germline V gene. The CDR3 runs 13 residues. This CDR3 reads CASRATSSYEQYF. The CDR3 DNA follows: TGCGCCAGCAGAGCCACGAGCTCCTACGAGCAGTACTTC.

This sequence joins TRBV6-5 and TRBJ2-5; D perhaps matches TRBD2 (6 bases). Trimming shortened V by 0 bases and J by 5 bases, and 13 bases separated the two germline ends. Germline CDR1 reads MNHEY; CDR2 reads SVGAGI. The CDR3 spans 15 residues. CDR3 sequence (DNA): TGTGCCAGCAGTTACTCGATGGGGGAGGCGGAGACCCAGTACTTC. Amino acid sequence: CASSYSMGEAETQYF.

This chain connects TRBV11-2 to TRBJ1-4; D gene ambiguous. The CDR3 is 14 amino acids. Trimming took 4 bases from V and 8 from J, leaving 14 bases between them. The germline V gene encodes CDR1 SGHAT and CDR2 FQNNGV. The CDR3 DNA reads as TGTGCCAGCAGCTCCCAAGGAGCGGGAGAAAAACTGTTTTTT. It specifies CASSSQGAGEKLFF.

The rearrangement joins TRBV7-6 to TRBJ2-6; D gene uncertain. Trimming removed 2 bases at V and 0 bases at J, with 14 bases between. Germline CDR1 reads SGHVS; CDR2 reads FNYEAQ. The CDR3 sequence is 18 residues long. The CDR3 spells CASSLNGRSISGANVLTF. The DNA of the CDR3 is TGTGCCAGCAGCTTAAATGGCAGGTCAATCTCTGGGGCCAACGTCCTGACTTTC.

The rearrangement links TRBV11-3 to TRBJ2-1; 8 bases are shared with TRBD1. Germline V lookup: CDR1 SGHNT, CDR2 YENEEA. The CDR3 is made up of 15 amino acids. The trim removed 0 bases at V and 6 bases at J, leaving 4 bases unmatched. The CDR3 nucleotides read TGTGCCAGCAGCTTAGACAGGGGGCAGTTCAATGAGCAGTTCTTC. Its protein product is CASSLDRGQFNEQFF.

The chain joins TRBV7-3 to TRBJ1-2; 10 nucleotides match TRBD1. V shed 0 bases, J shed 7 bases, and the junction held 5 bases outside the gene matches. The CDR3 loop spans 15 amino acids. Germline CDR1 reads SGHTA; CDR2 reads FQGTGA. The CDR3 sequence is CASSLTGDRGLGYTF. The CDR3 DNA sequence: TGTGCCAGCAGCTTAACCGGCGACAGGGGGCTTGGCTACACCTTC. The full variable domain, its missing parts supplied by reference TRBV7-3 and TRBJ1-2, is GAGVSQTPSNKVTEKGKYVELRCDPISGHTALYWYRQSLGQGPEFLIYFQGTGAADDSGLPNDRFFAVRPEGSVSTLKIQRTERGDSAVYLCASSLTGDRGLGYTFGSGTRLTVV.

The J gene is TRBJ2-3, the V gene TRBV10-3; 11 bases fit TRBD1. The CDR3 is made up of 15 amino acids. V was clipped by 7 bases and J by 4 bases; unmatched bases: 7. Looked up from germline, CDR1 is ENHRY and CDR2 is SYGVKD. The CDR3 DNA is TGTGCCATCACCATAGGGACAGGGGGGGCAGATACGCAGTATTTT. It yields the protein CAITIGTGGADTQYF.

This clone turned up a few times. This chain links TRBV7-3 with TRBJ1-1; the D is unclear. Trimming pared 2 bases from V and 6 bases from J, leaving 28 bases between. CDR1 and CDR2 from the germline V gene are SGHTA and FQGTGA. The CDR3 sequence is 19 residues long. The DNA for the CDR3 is TGTGCCAGCAGCTTACCGGGGATGATCCCGCAGGACCAGAGCCCTGAAGCTTTCTTT. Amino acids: CASSLPGMIPQDQSPEAFF. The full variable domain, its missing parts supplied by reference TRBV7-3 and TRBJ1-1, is GAGVSQTPSNKVTEKGKYVELRCDPISGHTALYWYRQSLGQGPEFLIYFQGTGAADDSGLPNDRFFAVRPEGSVSTLKIQRTERGDSAVYLCASSLPGMIPQDQSPEAFFGQGTRLTVV.

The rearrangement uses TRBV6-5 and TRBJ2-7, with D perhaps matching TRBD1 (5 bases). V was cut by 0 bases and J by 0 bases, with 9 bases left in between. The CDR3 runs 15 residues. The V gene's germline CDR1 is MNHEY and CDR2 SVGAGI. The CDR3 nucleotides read TGTGCCAGCAGTTACTCAGGGGTTTACTCCTACGAGCAGTACTTC. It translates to CASSYSGVYSYEQYF.

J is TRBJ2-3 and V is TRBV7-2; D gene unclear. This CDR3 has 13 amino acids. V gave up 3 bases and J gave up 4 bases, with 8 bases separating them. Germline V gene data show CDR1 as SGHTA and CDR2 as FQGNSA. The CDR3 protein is CASSLTISDTQYF. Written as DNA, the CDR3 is TGTGCCAGCAGCTTGACGATCTCAGATACGCAGTATTTT.

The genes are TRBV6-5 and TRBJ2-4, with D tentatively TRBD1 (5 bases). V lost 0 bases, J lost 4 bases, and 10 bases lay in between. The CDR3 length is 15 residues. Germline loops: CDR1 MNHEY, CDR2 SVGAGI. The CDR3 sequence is CASSYSTDKKNIQYF. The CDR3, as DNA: TGTGCCAGCAGTTACTCGACGGACAAAAAAAACATTCAGTACTTC.

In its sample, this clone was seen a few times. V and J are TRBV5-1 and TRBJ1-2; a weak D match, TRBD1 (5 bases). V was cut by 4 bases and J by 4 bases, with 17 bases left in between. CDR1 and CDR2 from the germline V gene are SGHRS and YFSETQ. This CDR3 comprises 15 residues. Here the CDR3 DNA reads TGCGCCAGCAGCCCCGGGACGGCAATCCTCTATGGCTACACCTTC. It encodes CASSPGTAILYGYTF.

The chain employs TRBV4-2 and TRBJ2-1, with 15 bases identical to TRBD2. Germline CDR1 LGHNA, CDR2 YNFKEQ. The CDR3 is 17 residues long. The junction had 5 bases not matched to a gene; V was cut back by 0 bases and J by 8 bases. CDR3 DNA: TGTGCCAGCAGCCAAGATCGCGGACTAGCGGGAGGGGATGAGCAGTTCTTC. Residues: CASSQDRGLAGGDEQFF.

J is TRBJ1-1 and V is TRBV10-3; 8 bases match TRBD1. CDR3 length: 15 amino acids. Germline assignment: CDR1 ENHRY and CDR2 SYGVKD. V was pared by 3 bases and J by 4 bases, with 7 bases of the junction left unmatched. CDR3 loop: CAISETGGEVTEAFF. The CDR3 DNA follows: TGTGCCATCAGTGAAACAGGGGGAGAGGTCACTGAAGCTTTCTTT.